Shown below are 10 T cell receptor beta chains from a single sample sequenced in a study of blood T cells in healthy people across ages. A second 7 to 11 cycle PCR used barcoded and J-beta primers. MiXCR, run by TCRdb on the 5' RACE reads, gives a single entry per CDR3 protein. The sample carries 1,300,000 or so distinct CDR3 sequences, roughly 60% recorded once. Sequenced: blood. Source of these receptors: a man aged 18 to 30 in good health.

The chain recombines TRBV6-1 with TRBJ2-5; D unresolved. The V gene lost 2 bases and the J gene lost 11 bases, with 15 bases spanning the gap. This CDR3 has 13 amino acids. CDR1 is MNHNS, CDR2 SASEGT, per germline. The CDR3 spells CASSETRSYEQYF. CDR3 nucleotides: TGTGCCAGCAGTGAAACCCGGTCCTACGAACAGTACTTC.

The chain uses TRBV4-2 and TRBJ1-2; TRBD1 matches at 7 bases. V lost 3 bases, J lost 2 bases, and 6 bases stayed unmatched. Per the germline V gene, CDR1 is LGHNA and CDR2 is YNFKEQ. The CDR3 is made up of 15 amino acids. CDR3 sequence (DNA): TGTGCCAGCAGCCACGGTAGGGGGCACAACTATGGCTACACCTTC. This sequence encodes CASSHGRGHNYGYTF.

The table lists this clonotype with a count of one. The chain employs TRBV29-1 and TRBJ1-2; D gene unclear. The CDR3 has 13 residues. Germline V gene lookup returns CDR1 SQVTM and CDR2 ANQGSEA. V lost 7 bases and J 8 bases, leaving 20 bases between the germline ends. Written as DNA, the CDR3 is TGCAGCGCAAAGGACTGGGCACGGGGAGGCTACACCTTC. It is translated as CSAKDWARGGYTF. The complete variable domain, with remaining parts taken from reference TRBV29-1 and TRBJ1-2, reads SAVISQKPSRDICQRGTSLTIQCQVDSQVTMMFWYRQQPGQSLTLIATANQGSEATYESGFVIDKFPISRPNLTFSTLTVSNMSPEDSSIYLCSAKDWARGGYTFGSGTRLTVV.

The V call is TRBV27, the J call TRBJ1-2; TRBD1 matches 9 bases. The ends lost 7 bases at V and 2 bases at J; junction bases unmatched: 5. The CDR3 has 14 amino acids. Germline V CDR1 and CDR2: MNHEY, SMNVEV (reference sequence). Here the CDR3 reads CASKLQGANYGYTF. DNA for the CDR3: TGTGCCAGCAAACTACAGGGGGCCAACTATGGCTACACCTTC.

The rearrangement links TRBV10-2 to TRBJ2-1; the match to TRBD2 covers 13 bases. Germline V lookup: CDR1 WSHSY, CDR2 SAAADI. V trimming: 4 bases; J trimming: 7 bases; junction bases outside the gene matches: 7. The CDR3 has 16 amino acids. CDR3 sequence reads: CASSATSGGAWNEQFF. CDR3 nucleotides: TGCGCCAGCAGTGCCACTAGCGGGGGGGCCTGGAATGAGCAGTTCTTC.

This clonotype was observed a handful of times. The genes are TRBV24-1 and TRBJ2-1, with 10 positions matching TRBD2. The CDR3 loop spans 16 amino acids. V dropped 4 bases and J dropped 8; count of bases not matched to a gene: 10. Germline loops: CDR1 KGHDR, CDR2 SFDVKD. The CDR3 sequence: CATSDSSGGWGDEQFF. In DNA, the CDR3 is TGTGCCACCAGTGACTCTAGCGGGGGCTGGGGGGATGAGCAGTTCTTC.

This clonotype came up a few times. V is TRBV10-1 and J is TRBJ2-7, with D unclear. CDR3 length: 13 amino acids. The V and J ends lost 6 bases and 3 bases respectively, with 12 bases between them. CDR1 is WNHNN, CDR2 SYGVQD, per germline (reference sequence). The CDR3 region is CASSNHVNYEQYF. The CDR3 nucleotides read TGCGCCAGCAGCAATCATGTAAACTACGAGCAGTACTTC.

This clonotype occurred once. V usage is TRBV27 and J usage is TRBJ2-7; D is possibly TRBD1 (8 bases). Trimming removed 5 bases at V and 2 bases at J, with 13 bases between. Germline V lookup: CDR1 MNHEY, CDR2 SMNVEV (reference sequence). The CDR3 runs 14 residues. Here the CDR3 DNA reads TGTGCCAGCAGTGTACAGGGGGGGGCCTACGAGCAGTACTTC. Amino acid sequence: CASSVQGGAYEQYF.

The rearrangement joins TRBV29-1 to TRBJ1-1; tentatively, D is TRBD1 (5 bases). Looked up from germline, CDR1 is SQVTM and CDR2 is ANQGSEA. The CDR3 has 14 amino acids. V lost 3 bases and J 5 bases, leaving 16 bases between the germline ends. CDR3: CSVEAGGGETEAFF. The CDR3 DNA reads as TGCAGCGTTGAGGCCGGGGGAGGAGAAACTGAAGCTTTCTTT.

This chain joins TRBV4-1 and TRBJ2-7, with 10 bases that match TRBD1. The length of the CDR3 is 16 residues. Germline V CDR1 and CDR2: MGHRA, YSYEKL. Trimming took 1 base from V and 2 from J; bases not matched to a gene: 5. The CDR3 here is CASSQGLTGGTYEQYF. The CDR3 DNA sequence: TGCGCCAGCAGCCAAGGTTTGACAGGGGGCACCTACGAGCAGTACTTC.